This T cell receptor (beta chain) was retrieved from a study of T cell responses to AZD1222 COVID-19 vaccine. General study findings and limits: The donor cohort was predominantly white British with a female majority, and clonal diversity may have been underestimated.

TCRdb's table, derived via immunoSEQ multiplex PCR, lists solely in-frame clones and lacks some. The repertoire includes 90,000 to 150,000 clones, roughly 90% of them detected once, and roughly 3.6% sits in the top ten. Worth noting for this clone: Its specificity is not known.

The length of the CDR3 is 16 residues. V shed 1 base and J shed 1 base, with 13 bases lying between them. The V gene's germline CDR1 is SGHDT and CDR2 YYEEEE. The origin of this receptor is an adult in good health. The starting material was peripheral blood, obtained on day 0 of AZD1222 vaccination. The chain joins TRBV5-6 to TRBJ2-3; a possible D gene is TRBD1 (6 bases). The CDR3 sequence is CASSLYQGRGTDTQYF. The CDR3 nucleotides are TGTGCCAGCAGCTTGTATCAGGGGCGCGGCACAGATACGCAGTATTTT.